This paragraph covers one T cell receptor beta chain sequence. The sample is drawn from a study of blood T cell repertoires in COVID-19. Germline V lookup: CDR1 SEHNR, CDR2 FQNEAQ (reference sequence). The CDR3 is 16 amino acids. The ends were cut back, 1 base at V and 3 bases at J, with 14 bases in the middle. Libraries were prepared by immunoSEQ multiplex PCR; TCRdb keeps only in-frame clonotypes and omits some of them. The repertoire includes 150,000 to 200,000 clones, approximately 91% of them detected once, and less than 2.5% sits in the top ten. The chain is built from TRBV7-9 and TRBJ2-3, with D perhaps matching TRBD2 (6 bases). The specimen sequenced was peripheral blood. This clonotype was obtained from a man between 18 and 29 years old with acute or convalescent COVID-19. The CDR3 here is CASSLVIQGGTDTQYF. Written as DNA, the CDR3 is TGTGCCAGCAGCTTAGTAATCCAGGGAGGAACAGATACGCAGTATTTT.